This T cell receptor (beta chain) was found in a study of T cells after yellow fever vaccination. 5'RACE template switching added a universal primer site and UMIs to TCR cDNA. Using its own MiXCR run on the 5' RACE reads, TCRdb lists one record per CDR3 protein. The data show a few hundred thousand distinct CDR3 sequences, with roughly 8% seen just once and around 17% held by the top ten. The CDR3 loop spans 17 amino acids. The V gene is TRBV12-3 or TRBV12-4, the J gene TRBJ1-4, with D possibly TRBD1 on 5 matching bases. The source of this sequence is a man aged 18 to 29 who received the YFV17D yellow fever vaccine. Material: PBMCs, obtained more than 35 days after the first yellow fever vaccination. The CDR3 nucleotides are TGTACCTTCAGTTTTACCAACCTTGCAGGGAACGGTGAAAAACTGTTTTTT. Translated: CTFSFTNLAGNGEKLFF.